A selection of T cell receptor beta chains follows, all from one sample in a study of blood T cell repertoires in COVID-19. The method was immunoSEQ multiplex PCR; TCRdb's version includes in-frame clones alone and lacks a portion of them. The top ten clones hold roughly 15% of a sample with 150,000 to 200,000 clones, around 80% of them seen once. The material sequenced was PBMCs or T cells enriched from blood (not recorded which). The receptor source for this set is a man in his fifties who had recovered from COVID-19. Each CDR3 is given with its conserved first and last residue. Each record gives: V gene, J gene, CDR3 protein.

TRBV28	TRBJ1-2	CASSPGLQGAYDYGYTF
TRBV30	TRBJ2-7	CAWSSGEQYF
TRBV19	TRBJ1-2	CASSIGRDYGYTF
TRBV9	TRBJ2-3	CASSVALSSGVPDTQYF
TRBV18	TRBJ2-7	CASSTTGKMYEQYF
TRBV6-5	TRBJ1-1	CASSFTVAFF
TRBV28	TRBJ1-1	CASSFEGGVTEAFF
TRBV3-1/TRBV3-2	TRBJ2-1	CASSLSSGGRNEQFF
TRBV9	TRBJ1-5	CASSVAGGGQPQHF
TRBV18	TRBJ1-3	CASSPVPGQETNTIYF
TRBV19	TRBJ1-2	CASSMMPQFYGYTF
TRBV3-1/TRBV3-2	TRBJ1-3	CASSQVTGGAGNTIYF
TRBV5-1	TRBJ2-3	CASSPGGRVEDTQYF
TRBV19	TRBJ1-1	CASSSNTGGDTEAFF
TRBV6-5	TRBJ2-7	CASTPDSGLYEQYF
TRBV19	TRBJ1-5	CASSSLETGGSSAQHF
TRBV3-1/TRBV3-2	TRBJ2-7	CASSGGTGGSYEQYF
TRBV6-1	TRBJ2-2	CASSEGHGELFF
TRBV14	TRBJ2-4	CASSQESGIAKNIQYF
TRBV10-2	TRBJ1-3	CASSESSTALNTIYF
TRBV5-6	TRBJ2-2	CASSLLPGELFF
TRBV30	TRBJ1-6	CAWGRGPDSPLHF
TRBV4-1	TRBJ1-4	CASSPQGATNEKLFF
TRBV27	TRBJ1-2	CASSQFWGQGANGYTF
TRBV18	TRBJ1-1	CASSPTGSKEAFF
TRBV5-5	TRBJ1-2	CASSSQDRAYGYTF
TRBV5-1	TRBJ2-5	CASSPDSSGGRTQYF
TRBV9	TRBJ1-6	CASSQDRGGSPLHF
TRBV24-1	TRBJ2-1	CATSDSSRTGRVDEQFF
TRBV19	TRBJ1-2	CASRVRTNYGYTF
TRBV12-5	TRBJ2-7	CASGRDRGSYEQYF
TRBV2	TRBJ1-3	CASGPVAGNTIYF
TRBV21-1	TRBJ2-6	CASSLTGAGANVLTF
TRBV5-1	TRBJ2-7	CTSSRDTRYEQYF
TRBV4-1	TRBJ1-5	CASSQDWGGDNQPQHF
TRBV30	TRBJ1-2	CAWSSGLNYGYTF
TRBV27	TRBJ1-1	CASSFRRQGNTEAFF
TRBV30	TRBJ2-7	CAWSVGTTGEQYF
TRBV12-3/TRBV12-4	TRBJ1-1	CASSSGFDTEAFF
TRBV5-5	TRBJ2-7	CASSLLQGPYEQYF
TRBV12-3/TRBV12-4	TRBJ2-3	CASRKGTDTQYF
TRBV5-8	TRBJ2-2	CASSLAGDTGELFF
TRBV3-1/TRBV3-2	TRBJ2-3	CASSQAGRQGTQYF
TRBV19	TRBJ1-6	CASSPPLGAGSPLHF
TRBV5-7	TRBJ2-7	CASSLLVRRVSSYEQYF
TRBV7-2	TRBJ2-3	CASSLGGLAGFQYF
TRBV7-3	TRBJ1-1	CASSLLTGGLNTEAFF
TRBV4-1	TRBJ1-1	CASSQEGGVGTEAFF
TRBV2	TRBJ1-4	CASTRQSSTNEKLFF
TRBV10-3	TRBJ2-5	CAISEGKRQGQETQYF